This T cell receptor beta chain was retrieved from a study of shared clonotypes between healthy human individuals. Study summary: Three plates were used per donor for CD4 naive, three for CD4 memory, two for CD8 naive and one for CD8 memory.

Study results and caveats: Several donors held about 5.1% of naive CD4 clonotypes in common. Among donors, clonotype sharing was expected to be affected by sequencing depth. Sampling covered nothing but blood. Tissue TCR repertoires likely differ from those found in blood.

Points on this clone: The target antigen is unknown.

Clones were read by immunoSEQ multiplex PCR, and TCRdb kept only the in-frame ones, dropping some. Of roughly 1,000,000 clones listed, around 78% were seen once; the top ten hold approximately 0.5%. Trimming left V 0 bases short and J 10 bases short, with 12 bases between. In germline, CDR1 is SQVTM, CDR2 ANQGSEA. This CDR3 is 12 amino acids long. This TCR was sampled from a man between 18 and 29 years old in good health. Some clones in this sample may be carry-over from other donors' samples. V usage is TRBV29-1 and J usage is TRBJ1-1; D gene unclear. The sequencing sample was made of memory CD4+ T cells from PBMCs. Stated subset: CD45RA-negative fraction. The CDR3 loop is CSVEDIHAVAFF. The CDR3 nucleotides read TGCAGCGTTGAAGATATCCATGCTGTAGCTTTCTTT. The whole variable domain, remainder taken from reference TRBV29-1 and TRBJ1-1, is SAVISQKPSRDICQRGTSLTIQCQVDSQVTMMFWYRQQPGQSLTLIATANQGSEATYESGFVIDKFPISRPNLTFSTLTVSNMSPEDSSIYLCSVEDIHAVAFFGQGTRLTVV.